What follows are 10 T cell receptor beta chains derived from one specimen sequenced in a study of OX40 agonist ivuxolimab in advanced cancers. The data were produced by immunoSEQ multiplex PCR, yet TCRdb's version contains in-frame clones alone and is incomplete. This table holds roughly 28,000 clones, about 81% found once. Sequencing used CD4+ or CD8+ T cells sorted from blood, obtained in a trial of the OX40 agonist ivuxolimab. Source of these receptors: an adult with an advanced solid tumor such as melanoma, head and neck, liver or kidney cancer.

Remarks on this clone: It may be a read error: a sequence one base away is much more abundant. The chain combines TRBV4-1 with TRBJ1-1; the D gene is possibly TRBD1 (5 bases). CDR1 MGHRA and CDR2 YSYEKL come from the germline V gene. The CDR3 spans 14 residues. The CDR3 reads CASSPSGGGTEASF. The CDR3 region has the DNA TGCGCCAGCAGCCCCTCAGGTGGGGGGACTGAAGCTTCCTTT.

J is TRBJ1-1 and V is TRBV5-1; no reliable D call. The germline V gene encodes CDR1 SGHRS and CDR2 YFSETQ. Trimming stripped 0 bases from V and 7 bases from J, with 13 bases between. This CDR3 is 14 amino acids long. The CDR3 is CASSLAESRGEAFF. The CDR3 nucleotides read TGCGCCAGCAGCTTGGCCGAGTCTAGAGGTGAAGCTTTCTTT.

This chain uses TRBV30 with TRBJ1-5; perhaps TRBD1 as D (5 bases). CDR1 is GTSNPN and CDR2 is SVGIG in the germline V gene (reference sequence). The ends were cut back, 1 base at V and 5 bases at J, with 9 bases in the middle. The CDR3 consists of 13 residues. CDR3 residues: CAWSGGFDQPQHF. Written as DNA, the CDR3 is TGTGCCTGGAGTGGGGGGTTCGATCAGCCCCAGCATTTT.

This sequence joins TRBV28 and TRBJ2-7; perhaps TRBD1 as D (6 bases). The V gene's germline CDR1 is MDHEN and CDR2 SYDVKM. The CDR3 totals 13 residues. The V end was cut by 5 bases, the J end by 3 bases, with 11 bases between. Here the CDR3 DNA reads TGTGCCAGCAGTGAACAGGGTGACTACGAGCAGTACTTC. It encodes CASSEQGDYEQYF.

This rearrangement joins TRBV11-2 to TRBJ2-5; D possibly corresponds to TRBD1 (6 bases). Per the germline V gene, CDR1 is SGHAT and CDR2 is FQNNGV. Trimming took 4 bases from V and 4 from J, leaving 16 bases between them. This CDR3 contains 15 residues. In DNA form, the CDR3 reads TGTGCCAGCAGCTCTACAGGGTTCGGAGGAGAGACCCAGTACTTC. This encodes CASSSTGFGGETQYF.

V usage is TRBV10-3 and J usage is TRBJ2-4; D is perhaps TRBD1 (6 bases). V was pared by 2 bases and J by 10 bases, with 15 bases between. Germline CDR1 and CDR2: ENHRY and SYGVKD. CDR3 length: 14 amino acids. This CDR3 is CAISEGQPLLIQYF. The CDR3 nucleotides are TGTGCCATCAGTGAGGGACAGCCCCTCCTTATTCAGTACTTC.

In its sample, this clone ranks as medium-sized (0.01 to 0.1%). This chain connects TRBV13 to TRBJ2-1; D is perhaps TRBD2 (5 bases). This CDR3 comprises 15 residues. Germline V gene data show CDR1 as PRHDT and CDR2 as FYEKMQ (reference sequence). Trimming took 0 bases from V and 9 from J, leaving 15 bases between them. The CDR3 bases are TGTGCCAGCAGCTTAGGGGGGAGTAACGACGGTGAGCAGTTCTTC. As protein: CASSLGGSNDGEQFF.

This chain connects TRBV2 to TRBJ2-7; D might be TRBD1 (6 bases). V shed 8 bases and J shed 5 bases, with 16 bases lying between them. The germline gives CDR1 SNHLY, CDR2 FYNNEI. This CDR3 contains 13 residues. CDR3 sequence: CASVYGGLNEQYF. In DNA form, the CDR3 reads TGTGCCAGCGTGTATGGGGGCCTAAACGAGCAGTACTTC.

This chain links TRBV4-3 with TRBJ2-7; 8 nucleotides line up with TRBD1. Trimming at V came to 1 base and at J to 6 bases, leaving 8 bases not matched to a gene. Looked up from germline, CDR1 is LGHNA and CDR2 is YSLEER. The CDR3 sequence is 15 residues long. DNA for the CDR3: TGCGCCAGCAGCCAAGGGTACAGGGGGGCATTCGAGCAGTACTTC. Translated: CASSQGYRGAFEQYF.

This clone appeared a few times. The V gene is TRBV13, the J gene TRBJ2-3; 9 bases are a match to TRBD2. The CDR3 is made up of 15 amino acids. Germline V CDR1 and CDR2: PRHDT, FYEKMQ (reference sequence). V lost 1 base and J lost 5; bases outside the gene matches: 4. CDR3: CASSLVIAGVDTQYF. The CDR3 DNA reads TGTGCCAGCAGCTTAGTTATAGCGGGGGTAGATACGCAGTATTTT.